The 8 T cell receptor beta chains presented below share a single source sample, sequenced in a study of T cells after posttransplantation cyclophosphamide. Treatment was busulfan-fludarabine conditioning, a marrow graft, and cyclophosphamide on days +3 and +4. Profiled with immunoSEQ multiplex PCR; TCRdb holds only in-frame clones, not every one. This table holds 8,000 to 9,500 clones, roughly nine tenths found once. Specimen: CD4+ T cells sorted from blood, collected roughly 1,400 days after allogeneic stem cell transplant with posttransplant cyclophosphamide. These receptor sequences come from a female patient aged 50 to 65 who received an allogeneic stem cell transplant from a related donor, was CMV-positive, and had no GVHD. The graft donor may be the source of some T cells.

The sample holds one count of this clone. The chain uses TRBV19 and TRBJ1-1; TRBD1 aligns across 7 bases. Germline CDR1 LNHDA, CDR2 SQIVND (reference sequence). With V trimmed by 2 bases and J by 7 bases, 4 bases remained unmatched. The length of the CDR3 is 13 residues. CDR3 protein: CASSIMRDSEAFF. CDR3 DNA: TGTGCCAGTAGTATAATGAGGGACAGTGAAGCTTTCTTT. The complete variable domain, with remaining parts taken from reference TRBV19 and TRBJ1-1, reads DGGITQSPKYLFRKEGQNVTLSCEQNLNHDAMYWYRQDPGQGLRLIYYSQIVNDFQKGDIAEGYSVSREKKESFPLTVTSAQKNPTAFYLCASSIMRDSEAFFGQGTRLTVV.

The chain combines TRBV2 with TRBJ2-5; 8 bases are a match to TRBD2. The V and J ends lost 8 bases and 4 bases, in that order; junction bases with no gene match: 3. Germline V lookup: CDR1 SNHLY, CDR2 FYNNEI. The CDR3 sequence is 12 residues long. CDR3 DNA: TGTGCCAGCGGGACTAGGAGAGAGACCCAGTACTTC. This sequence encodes CASGTRRETQYF. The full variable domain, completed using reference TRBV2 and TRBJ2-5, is EPEVTQTPSHQVTQMGQEVILRCVPISNHLYFYWYRQILGQKVEFLVSFYNNEISEKSEIFDDQFSVERPDGSNFTLKIRSTKLEDSAMYFCASGTRRETQYFGPGTRLLVL.

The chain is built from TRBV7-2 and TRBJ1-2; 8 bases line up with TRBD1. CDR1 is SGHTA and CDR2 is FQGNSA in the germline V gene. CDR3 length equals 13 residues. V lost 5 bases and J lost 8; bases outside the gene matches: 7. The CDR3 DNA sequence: TGTGCCAGCAGCGCCGACAGGGGTGGGGGCTACACCTTC. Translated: CASSADRGGGYTF.

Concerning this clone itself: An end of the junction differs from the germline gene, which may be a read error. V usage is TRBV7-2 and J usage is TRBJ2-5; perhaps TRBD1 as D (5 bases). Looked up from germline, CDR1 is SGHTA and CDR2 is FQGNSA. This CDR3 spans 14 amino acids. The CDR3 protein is CASSTGVGQKTQYF. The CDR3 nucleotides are TGTGCCAGCAGCACAGGTGTCGGCCAAAAGACCCAGTACTTC.

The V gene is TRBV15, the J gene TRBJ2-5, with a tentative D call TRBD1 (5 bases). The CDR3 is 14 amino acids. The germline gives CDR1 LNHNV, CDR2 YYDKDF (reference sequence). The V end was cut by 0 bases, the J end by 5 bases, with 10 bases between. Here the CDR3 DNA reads TGTGCCACCAGCAGAGATCAGGGTTCCGAGACCCAGTACTTC. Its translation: CATSRDQGSETQYF.

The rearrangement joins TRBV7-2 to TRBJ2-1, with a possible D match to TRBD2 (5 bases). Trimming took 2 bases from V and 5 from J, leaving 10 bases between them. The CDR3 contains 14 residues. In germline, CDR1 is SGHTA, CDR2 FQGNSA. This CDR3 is CASSLQSGDNEQFF. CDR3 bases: TGTGCCAGCAGCTTACAGTCCGGGGACAATGAGCAGTTCTTC.

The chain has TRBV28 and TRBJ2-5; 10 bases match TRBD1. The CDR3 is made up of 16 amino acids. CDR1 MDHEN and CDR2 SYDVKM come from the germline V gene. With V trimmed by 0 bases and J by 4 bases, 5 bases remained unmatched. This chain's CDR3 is CASSLWTGGRGETQYF. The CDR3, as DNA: TGTGCCAGCAGTTTATGGACAGGGGGCCGGGGAGAGACCCAGTACTTC.

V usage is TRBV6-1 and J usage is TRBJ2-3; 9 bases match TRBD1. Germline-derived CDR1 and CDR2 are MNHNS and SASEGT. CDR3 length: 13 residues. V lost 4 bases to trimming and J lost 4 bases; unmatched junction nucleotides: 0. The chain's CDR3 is CASSGTGADTQYF. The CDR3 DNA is TGTGCCAGCAGTGGGACAGGGGCAGATACGCAGTATTTT.